The 3 T cell receptor beta chains given below trace back to one sample, sequenced in a study of blood T cell repertoires in COVID-19. TCRdb's table, derived via immunoSEQ multiplex PCR, lists solely in-frame clones and lacks some. Of approximately 92,000 clones detected, roughly 84% appear once; the ten largest clones hold less than 2%. Sequencing was carried out using peripheral blood. Receptors originate from a man between 65 and 85 years old with active or convalescent COVID-19.

The rearrangement uses TRBV24-1 and TRBJ2-3; tentatively, D is TRBD2 (5 bases). Germline V CDR1 and CDR2: KGHDR, SFDVKD. The CDR3 consists of 16 residues. V lost 1 base and J lost 1, with 11 bases in between. The CDR3 loop reads CATSDFTSSGTDTQYF. The DNA for the CDR3 is TGTGCCACCAGTGATTTTACTAGTTCGGGCACAGATACGCAGTATTTT.

The chain carries TRBV2 and TRBJ2-7; the match to TRBD1 covers 8 bases. The V gene's germline CDR1 is SNHLY and CDR2 FYNNEI. CDR3 length: 14 residues. Unmatched junction bases numbered 3, after V lost 4 bases and J lost 1 base. The CDR3 loop is CASSGGQGSYEQYF. The CDR3 DNA sequence: TGTGCCAGCAGTGGAGGACAGGGATCCTACGAGCAGTACTTC.

This chain connects TRBV30 to TRBJ1-2; maybe TRBD1 (5 bases). Deletions cut 1 base from V and 10 bases from J, with 10 bases between. Germline V gene sequence: CDR1 GTSNPN, CDR2 SVGIG (reference sequence). The CDR3 loop spans 11 amino acids. The CDR3 region is CAWSADRDYTF. CDR3 nucleotides: TGTGCCTGGAGTGCAGACAGAGACTACACCTTC.